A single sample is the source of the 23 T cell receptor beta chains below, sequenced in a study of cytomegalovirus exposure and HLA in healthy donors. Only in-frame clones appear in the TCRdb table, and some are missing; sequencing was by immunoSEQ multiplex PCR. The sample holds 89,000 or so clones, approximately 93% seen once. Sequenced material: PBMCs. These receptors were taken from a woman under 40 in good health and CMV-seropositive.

This chain's CDR3 is CASSSGIAYNEQFF. CDR3 bases: TGTGCCAGCAGCTCGGGGATCGCTTACAATGAGCAGTTCTTC. The rearrangement uses TRBV14 and TRBJ2-1; TRBD2 might be the D (5 bases). Trimming stripped 5 bases from V and 4 bases from J, with 12 bases between. The CDR3 is 14 residues long. Germline V CDR1 and CDR2: SGHDN, FVKESK.

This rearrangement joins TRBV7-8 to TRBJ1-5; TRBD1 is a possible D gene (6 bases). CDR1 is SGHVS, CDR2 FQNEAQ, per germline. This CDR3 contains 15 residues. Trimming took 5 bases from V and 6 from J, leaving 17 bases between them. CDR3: CASSLTTTGSQPQHF. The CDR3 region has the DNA TGTGCCAGCAGCCTCACCACGACAGGTTCTCAGCCCCAGCATTTT.

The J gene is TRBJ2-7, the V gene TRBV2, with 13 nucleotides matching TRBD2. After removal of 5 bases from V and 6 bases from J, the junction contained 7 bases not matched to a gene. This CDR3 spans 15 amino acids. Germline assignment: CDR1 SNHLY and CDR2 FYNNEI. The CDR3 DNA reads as TGTGCCAGCAGTCCTTGGACTAGCGGGAGTGGCGAGCAGTACTTC. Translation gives CASSPWTSGSGEQYF.

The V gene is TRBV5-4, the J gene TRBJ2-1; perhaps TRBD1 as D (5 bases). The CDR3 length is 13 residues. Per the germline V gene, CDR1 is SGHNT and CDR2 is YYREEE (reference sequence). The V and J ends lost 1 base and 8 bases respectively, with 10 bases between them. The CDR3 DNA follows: TGTGCCAGCAGCTTGTCAGGGCACGATGAGCAGTTCTTC. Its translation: CASSLSGHDEQFF.

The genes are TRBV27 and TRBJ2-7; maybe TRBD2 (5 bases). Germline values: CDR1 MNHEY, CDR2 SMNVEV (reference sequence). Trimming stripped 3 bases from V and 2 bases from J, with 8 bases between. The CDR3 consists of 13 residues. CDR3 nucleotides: TGTGCCAGCAGTTTGGACTCGACCTACGAGCAGTACTTC. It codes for CASSLDSTYEQYF.

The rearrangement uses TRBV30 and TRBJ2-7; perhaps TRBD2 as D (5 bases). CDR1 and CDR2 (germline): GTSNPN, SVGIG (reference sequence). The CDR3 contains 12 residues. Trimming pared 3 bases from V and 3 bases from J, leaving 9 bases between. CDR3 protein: CAWRSSLYEQYF. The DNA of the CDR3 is TGTGCCTGGAGGTCTAGCCTCTACGAGCAGTACTTC.

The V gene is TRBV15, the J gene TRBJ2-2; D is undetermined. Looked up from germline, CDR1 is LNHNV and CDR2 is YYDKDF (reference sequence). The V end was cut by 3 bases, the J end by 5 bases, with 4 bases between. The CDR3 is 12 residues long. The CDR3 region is CATSSQTGELFF. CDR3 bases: TGTGCCACCAGCAGCCAGACCGGGGAGCTGTTTTTT.

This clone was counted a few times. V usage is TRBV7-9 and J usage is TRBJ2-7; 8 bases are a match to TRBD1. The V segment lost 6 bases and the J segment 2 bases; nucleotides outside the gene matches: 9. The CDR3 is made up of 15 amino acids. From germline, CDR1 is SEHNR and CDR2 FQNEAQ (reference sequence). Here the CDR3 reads CASRHPRGPPYEQYF. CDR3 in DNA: TGTGCCAGCAGACACCCCAGGGGGCCCCCCTACGAGCAGTACTTC.

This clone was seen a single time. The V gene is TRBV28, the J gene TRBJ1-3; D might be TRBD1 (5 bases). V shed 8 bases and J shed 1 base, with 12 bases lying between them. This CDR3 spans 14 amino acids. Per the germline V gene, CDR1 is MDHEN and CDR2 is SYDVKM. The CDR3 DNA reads TGTGCCAGCCAAACCGGGGGTTCTGGAAACACCATATATTTT. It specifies CASQTGGSGNTIYF.

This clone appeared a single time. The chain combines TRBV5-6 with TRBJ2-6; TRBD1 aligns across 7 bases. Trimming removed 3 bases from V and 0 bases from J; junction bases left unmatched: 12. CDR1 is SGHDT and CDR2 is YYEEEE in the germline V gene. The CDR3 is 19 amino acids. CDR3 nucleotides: TGTGCCAGCAGCTCGGACCGGGACAGAGATAGCTCTGGGGCCAACGTCCTGACTTTC. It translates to CASSSDRDRDSSGANVLTF.

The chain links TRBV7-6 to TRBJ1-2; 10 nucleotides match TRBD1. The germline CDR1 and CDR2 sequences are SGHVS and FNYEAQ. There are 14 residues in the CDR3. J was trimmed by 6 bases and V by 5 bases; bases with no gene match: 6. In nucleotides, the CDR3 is TGTGCCAGCAGCACTAGGACAGGGGGGGATGGCTACACCTTC. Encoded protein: CASSTRTGGDGYTF.

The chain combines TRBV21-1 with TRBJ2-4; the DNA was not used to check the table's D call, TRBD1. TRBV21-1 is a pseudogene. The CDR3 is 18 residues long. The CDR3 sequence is CASSESTQGAPAKNIQYF. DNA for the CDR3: TGTGCCAGCAGCGAATCCACCCAGGGGGCGCCGGCCAAAAACATTCAGTACTTC.

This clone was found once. CDR3 nucleotides: TGTGCCAGCAGCTTGAGGACTAGCGGGAGGACAGATACGCAGTATTTT. Amino acid sequence: CASSLRTSGRTDTQYF. V and J are TRBV9 and TRBJ2-3, with TRBD2 matching 14 bases. The CDR3 has 16 residues. Germline-derived CDR1 and CDR2 are SGDLS and YYNGEE. With 4 bases clipped from V and 3 bases from J, the junction kept 4 bases outside the gene matches.

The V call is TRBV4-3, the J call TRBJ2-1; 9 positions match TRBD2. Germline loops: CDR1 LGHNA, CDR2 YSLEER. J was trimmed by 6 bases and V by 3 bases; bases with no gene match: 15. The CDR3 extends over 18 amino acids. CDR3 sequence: CASSHDRPGTSFPNEQFF. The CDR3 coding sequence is TGCGCCAGCAGCCACGACCGGCCTGGGACTAGCTTCCCCAATGAGCAGTTCTTC.

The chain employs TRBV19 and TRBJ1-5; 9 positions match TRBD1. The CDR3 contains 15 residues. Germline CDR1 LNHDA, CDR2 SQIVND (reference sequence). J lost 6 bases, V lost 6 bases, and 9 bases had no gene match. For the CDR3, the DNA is TGTGCCAGTAGCGAGACAGGGGGAGGAGCTCAGCCCCAGCATTTT. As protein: CASSETGGGAQPQHF.

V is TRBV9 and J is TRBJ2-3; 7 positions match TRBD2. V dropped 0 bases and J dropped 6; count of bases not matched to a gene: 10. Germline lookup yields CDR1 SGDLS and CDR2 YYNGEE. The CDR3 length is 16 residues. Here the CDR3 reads CASSVATSARADTQYF. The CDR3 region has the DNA TGTGCCAGCAGCGTAGCTACTAGCGCCAGGGCGGATACGCAGTATTTT.

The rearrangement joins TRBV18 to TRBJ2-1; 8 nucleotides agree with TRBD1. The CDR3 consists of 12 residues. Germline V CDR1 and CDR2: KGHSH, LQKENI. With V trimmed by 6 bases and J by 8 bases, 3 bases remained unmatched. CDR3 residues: CASSGQVHEQFF. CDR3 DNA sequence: TGTGCCAGCTCGGGACAGGTCCATGAGCAGTTCTTC. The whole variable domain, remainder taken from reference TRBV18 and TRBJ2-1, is NAGVMQNPRHLVRRRGQEARLRCSPMKGHSHVYWYRQLPEEGLKFMVYLQKENIIDESGMPKERFSAEFPKEGPSILRIQQVVRGDSAAYFCASSGQVHEQFFGPGTRLTVL.

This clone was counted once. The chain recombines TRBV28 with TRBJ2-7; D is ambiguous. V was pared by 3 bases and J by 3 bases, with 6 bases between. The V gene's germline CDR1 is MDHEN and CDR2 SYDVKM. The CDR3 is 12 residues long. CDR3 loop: CASSLADYEQYF. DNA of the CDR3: TGTGCCAGCAGTTTGGCAGACTACGAGCAGTACTTC.

The CDR3 nucleotides are TGTGCCAGCTCACCCCGAACAGCGAACACCGGGGAGCTGTTTTTT. This sequence encodes CASSPRTANTGELFF. The V call is TRBV18, the J call TRBJ2-2, with D unresolved. The germline V and J ends were trimmed by 3 bases and 0 bases, with 8 bases remaining between them. Germline V gene data show CDR1 as KGHSH and CDR2 as LQKENI. This CDR3 is built from 15 residues.

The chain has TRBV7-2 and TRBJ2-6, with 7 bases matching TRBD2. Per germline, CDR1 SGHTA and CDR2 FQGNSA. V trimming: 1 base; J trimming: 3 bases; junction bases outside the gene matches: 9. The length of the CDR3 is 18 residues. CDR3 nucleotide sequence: TGTGCCAGCAGCTTAGACGGGGGAGGGCCTGGTGGGGCCAACGTCCTGACTTTC. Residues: CASSLDGGGPGGANVLTF.

The chain's CDR3 is CASSLVREEQFF. CDR3 nucleotide sequence: TGTGCCAGCAGCTTAGTGCGGGAGGAGCAGTTCTTC. The V call is TRBV7-9, the J call TRBJ2-1, with 7 nucleotides matching TRBD2. Germline V gene sequence: CDR1 SEHNR, CDR2 FQNEAQ (reference sequence). The CDR3 sequence is 12 residues long. V lost 1 base and J lost 10; bases outside the gene matches: 1.

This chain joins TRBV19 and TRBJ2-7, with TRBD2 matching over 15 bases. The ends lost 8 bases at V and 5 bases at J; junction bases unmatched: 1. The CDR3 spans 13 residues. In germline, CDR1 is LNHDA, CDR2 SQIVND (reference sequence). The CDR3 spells CASGLAGGHEQYF. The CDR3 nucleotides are TGTGCCAGTGGACTAGCGGGAGGGCACGAGCAGTACTTC.

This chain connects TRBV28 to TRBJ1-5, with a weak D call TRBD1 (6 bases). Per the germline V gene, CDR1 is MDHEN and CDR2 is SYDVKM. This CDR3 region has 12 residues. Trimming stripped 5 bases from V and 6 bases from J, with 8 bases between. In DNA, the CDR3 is TGTGCCAGCAGTCACAGGGCTCAGCCCCAGCATTTT. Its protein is CASSHRAQPQHF.